This TCR beta chain was recorded in a study of blood T cells in healthy people across ages. For this clonotype: Antigen unknown.

The CDR3 extends over 12 amino acids. Germline CDR1 is SQVTM and CDR2 is ANQGSEA. Study results and caveats: What prevented conclusive comparison of naive and antigen-experienced cells was that PBMCs were unsorted.

Using a J-beta primer mix together with a sample-barcoded 5' primer, a second PCR was run for about 7 to 12 cycles. TCRdb reprocessed the 5' RACE reads with MiXCR, giving one entry per CDR3 protein. The table has approximately 810,000 distinct CDR3 sequences, more than 25% seen once. The TCR sequence derives from a woman at least 80 years old in good health. This chain joins TRBV29-1 and TRBJ2-5; maybe TRBD1 (7 bases). The J call may be mistaken, given a closer DNA end match to TRBJ2-7. Sequencing input: blood. CDR3 loop: CSVEAGGSEQYF. CDR3 nucleotides: TGCAGCGTTGAGGCAGGGGGGAGCGAGCAGTACTTC.